This T cell receptor beta chain was identified during a study of blood T cell repertoires in COVID-19. Study overall: COVID-19 samples from acute and convalescent phases originated in the United States, Italy and Spain. Nucleic acid was either cDNA or gDNA, and it came from T cells, B-cell-depleted T cells, or PBMCs.

The CDR3 contains 14 residues. The V end lost 1 base, the J end lost 3 bases, and 9 bases lay between the germline ends. Germline lookup yields CDR1 LGHDT and CDR2 YNNKEL (reference sequence). In the authors' workflow: Amplification of reference gene primers was used by the study to estimate nucleated cell counts. Repertoires were generated with immunoSEQ multiplex PCR, while TCRdb's copy carries only in-frame clones and drops some. D and trimming were read from the DNA, whereas the V and J calls and clone size are those reported in that table. This sample has about 74,000 clones; 70% to 80% occur once, and the top ten carry 15%.

Sequencing was carried out using peripheral blood. This receptor was taken from a human donor in a cohort sampled during active COVID-19. The V call is TRBV3-1 (or the pseudogene TRBV3-2), the J call TRBJ1-1; D uncertain. The CDR3 DNA follows: TGTGCCAGCAGCCAAGGGCGGGCCGACACTGAAGCTTTCTTT. Translation gives CASSQGRADTEAFF.